This T cell receptor beta chain was sequenced during a study of human T cells and chemical hapten exposure. For the study at large: The patients, most of them female, presented with alopecia areata, totalis or universalis.

At least ten counts were recorded for this clonotype. As yet, its antigen is unknown. Time point of the sample: patch test 1, 2 weeks after DPC sensitization. Treatment: therapeutic diphenylcyclopropenone sensitization with weekly scalp DPC. Methods used by the authors: Sample TCR counts, which ranged from about 20,000 to 750,000, had a median of roughly 99,000. TCRdb reanalysed the RACE reads using MiXCR and keeps one entry per CDR3 protein. What appears here as the V and J calls and clone size reflects TCRdb's work, not the paper's. The profile shows more than 55,000 distinct CDR3 sequences, over 7.5% of them singletons. Study observations and caveats: After DPC sensitization, TCRs above 1 in 1000 frequency showed no change. Relative to controls, expanded TCRs formed significantly more large CDR3 similarity clusters.

Looked up from germline, CDR1 is SQVTM and CDR2 is ANQGSEA. This CDR3 contains 12 residues. V was shortened by 2 bases and J by 3 bases, with 6 bases between the two germline ends. Sample: whole blood, taken in connection with sensitization to the hapten diphenylcyclopropenone (DPC). The chain joins TRBV29-1 to TRBJ2-3; D is unclear. The clonotype was recovered from a middle-aged woman with alopecia areata. Some clones in this sample may be carry-over from other donors' samples. The CDR3 bases are TGCAGCGTTGAATGGCAAACAGATACGCAGTATTTT. Translating gives CSVEWQTDTQYF.